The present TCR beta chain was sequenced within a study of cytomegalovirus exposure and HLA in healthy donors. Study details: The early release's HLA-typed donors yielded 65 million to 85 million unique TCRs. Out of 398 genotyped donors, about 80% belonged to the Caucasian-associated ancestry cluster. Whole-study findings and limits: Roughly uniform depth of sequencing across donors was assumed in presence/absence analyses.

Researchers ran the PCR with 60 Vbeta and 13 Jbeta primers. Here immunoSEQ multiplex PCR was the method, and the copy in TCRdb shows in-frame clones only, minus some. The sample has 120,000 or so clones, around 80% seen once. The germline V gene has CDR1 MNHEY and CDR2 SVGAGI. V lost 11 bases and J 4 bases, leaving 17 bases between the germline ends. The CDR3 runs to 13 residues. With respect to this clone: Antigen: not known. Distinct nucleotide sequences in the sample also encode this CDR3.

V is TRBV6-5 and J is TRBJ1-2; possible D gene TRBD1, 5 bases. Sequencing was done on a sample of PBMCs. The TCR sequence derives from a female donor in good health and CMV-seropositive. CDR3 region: CAVRQGTIYGYTF. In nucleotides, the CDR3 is TGTGCCGTACGGCAGGGTACGATCTATGGCTACACCTTC.